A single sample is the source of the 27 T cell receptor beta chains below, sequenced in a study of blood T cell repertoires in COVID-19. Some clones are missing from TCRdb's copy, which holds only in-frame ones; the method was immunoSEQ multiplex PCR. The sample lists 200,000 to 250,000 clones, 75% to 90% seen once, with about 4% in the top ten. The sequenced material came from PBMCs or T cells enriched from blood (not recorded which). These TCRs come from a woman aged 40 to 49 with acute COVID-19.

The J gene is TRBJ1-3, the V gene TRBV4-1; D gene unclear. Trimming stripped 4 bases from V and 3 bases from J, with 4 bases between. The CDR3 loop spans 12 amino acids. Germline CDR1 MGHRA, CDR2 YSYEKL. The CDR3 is CASSPSGNTIYF. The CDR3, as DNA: TGCGCCAGCAGCCCCAGTGGAAACACCATATATTTT.

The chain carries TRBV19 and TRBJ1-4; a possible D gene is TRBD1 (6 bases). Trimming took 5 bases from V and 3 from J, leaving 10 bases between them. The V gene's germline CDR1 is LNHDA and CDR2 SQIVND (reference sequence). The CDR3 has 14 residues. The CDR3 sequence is CASSATGPNEKLFF. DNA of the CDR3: TGTGCCAGTAGTGCGACAGGCCCTAATGAAAAACTGTTTTTT.

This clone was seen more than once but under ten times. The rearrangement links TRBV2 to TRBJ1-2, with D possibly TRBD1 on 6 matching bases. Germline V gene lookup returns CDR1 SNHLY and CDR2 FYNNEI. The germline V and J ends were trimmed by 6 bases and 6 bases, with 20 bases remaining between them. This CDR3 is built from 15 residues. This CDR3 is CASRKHPGGLDGYTF. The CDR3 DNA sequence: TGTGCCAGCAGGAAGCATCCCGGGGGGCTGGATGGCTACACCTTC.

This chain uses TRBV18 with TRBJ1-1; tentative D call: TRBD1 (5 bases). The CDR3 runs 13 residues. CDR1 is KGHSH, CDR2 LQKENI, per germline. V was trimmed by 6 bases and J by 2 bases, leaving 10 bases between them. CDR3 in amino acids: CASSVQVNTEAFF. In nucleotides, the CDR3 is TGTGCCAGCTCGGTACAGGTTAACACTGAAGCTTTCTTT.

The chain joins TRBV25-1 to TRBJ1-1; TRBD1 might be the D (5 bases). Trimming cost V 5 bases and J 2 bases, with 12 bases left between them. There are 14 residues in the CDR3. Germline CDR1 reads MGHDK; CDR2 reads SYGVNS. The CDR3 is CASSPLGGNTEAFF. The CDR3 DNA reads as TGTGCCAGCAGTCCGCTGGGGGGAAACACTGAAGCTTTCTTT.

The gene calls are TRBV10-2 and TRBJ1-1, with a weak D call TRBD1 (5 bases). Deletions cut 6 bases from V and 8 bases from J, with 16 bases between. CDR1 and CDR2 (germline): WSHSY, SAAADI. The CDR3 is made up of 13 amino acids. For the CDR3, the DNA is TGCGCCAGCAGCTCCTCCGGGGGGACCGAAGCTTTCTTT. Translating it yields CASSSSGGTEAFF.

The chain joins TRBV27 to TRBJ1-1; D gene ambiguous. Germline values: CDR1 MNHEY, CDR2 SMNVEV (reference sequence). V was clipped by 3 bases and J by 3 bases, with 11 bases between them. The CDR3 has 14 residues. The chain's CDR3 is CASSFIRDDTEAFF. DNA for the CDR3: TGTGCCAGCAGTTTCATCCGGGATGACACTGAAGCTTTCTTT.

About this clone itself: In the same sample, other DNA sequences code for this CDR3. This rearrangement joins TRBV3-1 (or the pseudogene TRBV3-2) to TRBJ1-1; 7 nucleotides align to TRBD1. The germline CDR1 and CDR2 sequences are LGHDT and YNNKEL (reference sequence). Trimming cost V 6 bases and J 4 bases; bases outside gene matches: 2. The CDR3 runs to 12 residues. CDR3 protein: CASSPGGTEAFF. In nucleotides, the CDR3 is TGTGCCAGCAGTCCAGGGGGCACTGAAGCTTTCTTT.

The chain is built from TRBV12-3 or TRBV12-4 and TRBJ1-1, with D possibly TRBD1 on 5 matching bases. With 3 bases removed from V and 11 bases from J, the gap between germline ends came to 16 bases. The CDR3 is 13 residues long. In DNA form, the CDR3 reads TGTGCCAGCAGTTTCCGGCAGGGTAGTTTTGCTTTCTTT. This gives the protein CASSFRQGSFAFF.

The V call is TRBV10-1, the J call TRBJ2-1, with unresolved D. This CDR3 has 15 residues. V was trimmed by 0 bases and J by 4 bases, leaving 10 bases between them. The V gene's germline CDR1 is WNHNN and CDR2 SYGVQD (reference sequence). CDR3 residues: CASSESAYYYNEQFF. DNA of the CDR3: TGCGCCAGCAGTGAGTCCGCGTATTATTACAATGAGCAGTTCTTC.

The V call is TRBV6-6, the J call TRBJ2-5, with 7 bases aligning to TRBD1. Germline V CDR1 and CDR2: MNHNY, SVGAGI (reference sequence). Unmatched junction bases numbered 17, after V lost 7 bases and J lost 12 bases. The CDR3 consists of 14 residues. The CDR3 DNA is TGTGCCAGCAACTCTCCCCGGGACAGTGAGATCAAGTACTTC. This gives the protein CASNSPRDSEIKYF.

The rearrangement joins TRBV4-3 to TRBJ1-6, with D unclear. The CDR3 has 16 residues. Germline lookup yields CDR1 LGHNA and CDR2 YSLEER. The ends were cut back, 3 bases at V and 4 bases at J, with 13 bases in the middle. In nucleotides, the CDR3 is TGCGCCAGCAGCCACGACATGGCACTTTATAATTCACCCCTCCACTTT. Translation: CASSHDMALYNSPLHF.

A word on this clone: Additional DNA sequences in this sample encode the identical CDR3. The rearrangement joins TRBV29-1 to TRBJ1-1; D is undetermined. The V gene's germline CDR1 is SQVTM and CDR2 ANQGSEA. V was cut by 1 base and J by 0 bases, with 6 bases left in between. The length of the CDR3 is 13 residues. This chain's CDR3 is CSVEGRLNTEAFF. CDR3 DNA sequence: TGCAGCGTTGAAGGGAGATTGAACACTGAAGCTTTCTTT. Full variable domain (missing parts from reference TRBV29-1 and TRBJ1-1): SAVISQKPSRDICQRGTSLTIQCQVDSQVTMMFWYRQQPGQSLTLIATANQGSEATYESGFVIDKFPISRPNLTFSTLTVSNMSPEDSSIYLCSVEGRLNTEAFFGQGTRLTVV.

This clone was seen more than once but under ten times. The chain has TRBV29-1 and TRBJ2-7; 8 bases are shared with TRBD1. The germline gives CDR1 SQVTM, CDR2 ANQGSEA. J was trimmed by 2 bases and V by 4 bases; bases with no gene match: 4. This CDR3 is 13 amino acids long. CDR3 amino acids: CSVGGQGAYEQYF. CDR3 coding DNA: TGCAGCGTTGGTGGACAGGGAGCCTACGAGCAGTACTTC.

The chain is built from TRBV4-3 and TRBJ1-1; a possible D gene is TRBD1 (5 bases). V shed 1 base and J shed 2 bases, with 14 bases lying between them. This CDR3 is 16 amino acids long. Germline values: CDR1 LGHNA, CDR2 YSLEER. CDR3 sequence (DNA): TGCGCCAGCAGCCAAGTCATACAGGCGATAAACACTGAAGCTTTCTTT. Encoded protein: CASSQVIQAINTEAFF.

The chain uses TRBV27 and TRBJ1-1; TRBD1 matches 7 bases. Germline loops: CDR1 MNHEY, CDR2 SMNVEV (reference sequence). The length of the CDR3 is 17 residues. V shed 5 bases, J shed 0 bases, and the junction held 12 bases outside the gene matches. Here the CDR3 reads CASSIRQGGIMNTEAFF. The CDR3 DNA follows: TGTGCCAGCAGTATCAGACAGGGAGGAATCATGAACACTGAAGCTTTCTTT.

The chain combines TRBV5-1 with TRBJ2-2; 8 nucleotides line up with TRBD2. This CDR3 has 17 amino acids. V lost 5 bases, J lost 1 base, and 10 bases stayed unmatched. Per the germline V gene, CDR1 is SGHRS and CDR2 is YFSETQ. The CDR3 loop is CASSPWAGGLNTGELFF. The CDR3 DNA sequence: TGCGCCAGCAGTCCATGGGCGGGGGGCCTGAACACCGGGGAGCTGTTTTTT. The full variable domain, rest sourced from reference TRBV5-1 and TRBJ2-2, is KAGVTQTPRYLIKTRGQQVTLSCSPISGHRSVSWYQQTPGQGLQFLFEYFSETQRNKGNFPGRFSGRQFSNSRSEMNVSTLELGDSALYLCASSPWAGGLNTGELFFGEGSRLTVL.

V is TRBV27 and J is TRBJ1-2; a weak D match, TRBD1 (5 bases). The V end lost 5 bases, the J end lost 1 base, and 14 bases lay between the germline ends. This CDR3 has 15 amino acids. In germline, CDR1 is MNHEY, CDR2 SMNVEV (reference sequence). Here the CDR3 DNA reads TGTGCCAGCAGTCCCGAACGGGGGTTTAACTATGGCTACACCTTC. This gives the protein CASSPERGFNYGYTF.

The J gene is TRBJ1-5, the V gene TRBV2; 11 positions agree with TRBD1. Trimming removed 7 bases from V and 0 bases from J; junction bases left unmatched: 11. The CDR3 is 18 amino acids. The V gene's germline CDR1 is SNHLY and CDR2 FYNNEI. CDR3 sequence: CASTKGQGAASSNQPQHF. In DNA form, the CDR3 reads TGTGCCAGCACTAAAGGACAGGGGGCGGCTAGTAGCAATCAGCCCCAGCATTTT.

CDR3 bases: TGCGCCAGCAGCTTGCGGGCAGGGGTGGGCCAGCCCCAGCATTTT. Residues: CASSLRAGVGQPQHF. V and J are TRBV5-1 and TRBJ1-5; D perhaps matches TRBD1 (6 bases). Germline values: CDR1 SGHRS, CDR2 YFSETQ. CDR3 length: 15 amino acids. Trimming shortened V by 1 base and J by 7 bases, and 15 bases separated the two germline ends. The whole variable domain, remainder taken from reference TRBV5-1 and TRBJ1-5, is KAGVTQTPRYLIKTRGQQVTLSCSPISGHRSVSWYQQTPGQGLQFLFEYFSETQRNKGNFPGRFSGRQFSNSRSEMNVSTLELGDSALYLCASSLRAGVGQPQHFGDGTRLSIL.

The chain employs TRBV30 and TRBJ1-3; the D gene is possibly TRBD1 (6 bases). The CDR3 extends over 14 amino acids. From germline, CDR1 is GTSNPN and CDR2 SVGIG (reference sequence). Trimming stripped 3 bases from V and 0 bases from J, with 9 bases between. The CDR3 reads CAWSAGASGNTIYF. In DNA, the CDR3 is TGTGCCTGGAGCGCAGGGGCCTCTGGAAACACCATATATTTT.

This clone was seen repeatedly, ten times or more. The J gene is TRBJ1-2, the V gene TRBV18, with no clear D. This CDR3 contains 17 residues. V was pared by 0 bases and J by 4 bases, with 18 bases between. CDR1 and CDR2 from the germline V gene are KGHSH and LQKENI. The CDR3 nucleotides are TGTGCCAGCTCACCACCCCTTCGGCGGGCAGGCTCCTATGGCTACACCTTC. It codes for CASSPPLRRAGSYGYTF.

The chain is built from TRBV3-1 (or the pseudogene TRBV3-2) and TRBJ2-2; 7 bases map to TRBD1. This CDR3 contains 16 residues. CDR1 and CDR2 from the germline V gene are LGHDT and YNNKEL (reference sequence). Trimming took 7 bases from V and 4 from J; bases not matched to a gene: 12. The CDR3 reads CASTPSTGTGTGELFF. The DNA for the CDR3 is TGTGCCAGCACCCCTTCGACAGGGACGGGCACCGGGGAGCTGTTTTTT.

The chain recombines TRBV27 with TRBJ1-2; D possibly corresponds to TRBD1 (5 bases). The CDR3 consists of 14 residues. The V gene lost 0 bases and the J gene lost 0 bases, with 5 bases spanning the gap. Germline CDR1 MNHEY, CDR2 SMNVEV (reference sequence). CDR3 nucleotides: TGTGCCAGCAGTTTATCGACAGCTAACTATGGCTACACCTTC. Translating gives CASSLSTANYGYTF.

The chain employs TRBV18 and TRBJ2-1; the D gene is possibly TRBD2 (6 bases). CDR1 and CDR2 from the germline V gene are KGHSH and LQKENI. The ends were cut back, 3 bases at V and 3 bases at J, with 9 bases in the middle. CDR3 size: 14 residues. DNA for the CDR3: TGTGCCAGCTCACCGAGCGGGCGCTACAATGAGCAGTTCTTC. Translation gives CASSPSGRYNEQFF.

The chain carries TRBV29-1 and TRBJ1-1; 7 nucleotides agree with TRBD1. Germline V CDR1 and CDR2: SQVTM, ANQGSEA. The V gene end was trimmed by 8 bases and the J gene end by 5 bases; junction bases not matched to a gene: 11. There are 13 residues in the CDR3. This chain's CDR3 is CSLSETGRTEAFF. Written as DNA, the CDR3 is TGCAGCTTATCAGAGACAGGGAGGACTGAAGCTTTCTTT. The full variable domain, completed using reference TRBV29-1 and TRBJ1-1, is SAVISQKPSRDICQRGTSLTIQCQVDSQVTMMFWYRQQPGQSLTLIATANQGSEATYESGFVIDKFPISRPNLTFSTLTVSNMSPEDSSIYLCSLSETGRTEAFFGQGTRLTVV.

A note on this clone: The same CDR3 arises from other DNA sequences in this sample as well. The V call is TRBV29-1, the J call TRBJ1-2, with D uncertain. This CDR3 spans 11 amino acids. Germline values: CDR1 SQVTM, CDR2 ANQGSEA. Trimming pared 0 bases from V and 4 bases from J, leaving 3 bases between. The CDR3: CSVEDGYGYTF. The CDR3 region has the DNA TGCAGCGTTGAAGACGGCTATGGCTACACCTTC. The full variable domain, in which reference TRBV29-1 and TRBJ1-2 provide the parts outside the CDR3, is SAVISQKPSRDICQRGTSLTIQCQVDSQVTMMFWYRQQPGQSLTLIATANQGSEATYESGFVIDKFPISRPNLTFSTLTVSNMSPEDSSIYLCSVEDGYGYTFGSGTRLTVV.